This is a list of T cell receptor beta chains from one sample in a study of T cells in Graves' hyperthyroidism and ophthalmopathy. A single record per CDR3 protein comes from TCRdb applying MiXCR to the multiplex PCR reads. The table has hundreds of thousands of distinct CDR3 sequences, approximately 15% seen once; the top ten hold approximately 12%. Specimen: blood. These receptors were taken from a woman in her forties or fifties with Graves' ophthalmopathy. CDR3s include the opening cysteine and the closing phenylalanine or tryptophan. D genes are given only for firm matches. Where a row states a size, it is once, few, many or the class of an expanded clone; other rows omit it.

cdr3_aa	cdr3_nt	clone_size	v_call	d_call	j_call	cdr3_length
CASSPTGHHYEQYF	TGTGCCAGTAGTCCGACGGGACATCACTACGAGCAGTACTTC	.	TRBV19	.	TRBJ2-7	14
CASSPVGQGRETQYF	TGTGCCAGCAGCCCTGTCGGACAGGGTCGAGAGACCCAGTACTTC	many	TRBV28	TRBD1	TRBJ2-5	15
CASSLGAGGNTIYF	TGTGCCAGCAGCTTAGGTGCCGGTGGAAACACCATATATTTT	many	TRBV7-2	.	TRBJ1-3	14
CASSVVPNVGDTQYF	TGTGCCAGCAGCGTAGTACCAAATGTGGGGGATACGCAGTATTTT	many	TRBV9	.	TRBJ2-3	15
CASIAPGRRLDGYTF	TGTGCCAGCATTGCACCGGGACGGCGTTTGGATGGCTACACCTTC	many	TRBV12-3/TRBV12-4	.	TRBJ1-2	15
CASSFPGNNQPQHF	TGTGCCAGCAGCTTTCCGGGAAACAATCAGCCCCAGCATTTT	many	TRBV5-5	.	TRBJ1-5	14
CASSQNRDEQFF	TGTGCCAGCAGTCAGAACAGAGATGAGCAGTTCTTC	few	TRBV6-1	.	TRBJ2-1	12
CASSLYRGRGLTEAFF	TGTGCCAGCAGTTTATACAGGGGAAGGGGGCTCACTGAAGCTTTCTTT	.	TRBV27	TRBD1	TRBJ1-1	16
CASRQTRNTGELFF	TGTGCCAGCAGGCAGACTAGGAACACCGGGGAGCTGTTTTTT	few	TRBV2	.	TRBJ2-2	14
CSVALVLLRDTQYF	TGCAGCGTTGCGTTAGTCCTATTACGGGATACGCAGTATTTT	.	TRBV29-1	.	TRBJ2-3	14
CASSPQGAMMYEQYF	TGTGCCAGCTCACCCCAGGGGGCCATGATGTACGAGCAGTACTTC	few	TRBV18	TRBD1	TRBJ2-7	15
CASSVLVWQNRANEKLFF	TGTGCCAGCAGTGTCCTTGTCTGGCAGAACCGTGCTAATGAAAAACTGTTTTTT	.	TRBV6-1	.	TRBJ1-4	18
CASSPPRGLNNEQFF	TGTGCCAGCAGCCCGCCGAGGGGGTTAAACAATGAGCAGTTCTTC	many	TRBV12-3/TRBV12-4	.	TRBJ2-1	15
CASSQDLTVQETQYF	TGCGCCAGCAGCCAAGATCTGACAGTACAAGAGACCCAGTACTTC	few	TRBV4-3	.	TRBJ2-5	15
CASSRTDPGAYEQYF	TGTGCCAGCAGCCGGACAGACCCAGGGGCCTACGAGCAGTACTTC	many	TRBV3-1	.	TRBJ2-7	15
CASSTGPGARWYF	TGTGCCAGCAGCACCGGTCCAGGGGCAAGATGGTACTTC	many	TRBV12-3/TRBV12-4	.	TRBJ2-5	13
CASSLSRNVEQFF	TGTGCCAGCAGCTTAAGCCGAAATGTTGAGCAGTTCTTC	many	TRBV5-5	.	TRBJ2-1	13
CASSHSSGIGDNEQFF	TGTGCCAGCAGCCACTCTAGCGGGATCGGAGACAATGAGCAGTTCTTC	.	TRBV4-2	TRBD2	TRBJ2-1	16
CATSKPGQGVNGEQYF	TGTGCCACCAGCAAGCCGGGACAGGGGGTAAATGGCGAGCAGTACTTC	.	TRBV15	TRBD1	TRBJ2-7	16
CASSFNHRFGQPQHF	TGTGCCAGCAGTTTTAACCACAGGTTTGGTCAGCCCCAGCATTTT	many	TRBV28	.	TRBJ1-5	15
CSAKGTSGSLGDTQYF	TGCAGTGCTAAAGGGACTAGCGGGAGCTTGGGAGATACGCAGTATTTT	many	TRBV20-1	TRBD2	TRBJ2-3	16
CASGYVGGTTEAFF	TGTGCCAGCGGTTACGTTGGGGGGACCACTGAAGCTTTCTTT	few	TRBV6-5	.	TRBJ1-1	14
CSATNYRGRGGYTF	TGCAGTGCGACCAACTACAGGGGGCGAGGTGGCTACACCTTC	many	TRBV20-1	TRBD1	TRBJ1-2	14
CATSRDQTGNEQFF	TGTGCCACCAGCAGAGATCAGACAGGCAATGAGCAGTTCTTC	few	TRBV15	.	TRBJ2-1	14
CASSQGTFSPLHF	TGTGCCAGCAGTCAAGGGACCTTTTCACCCCTCCACTTT	few	TRBV12-3/TRBV12-4	.	TRBJ1-6	13
CASSQQRTATNEKLFF	TGTGCCAGCTCACAACAAAGGACAGCAACTAATGAAAAACTGTTTTTT	many	TRBV18	.	TRBJ1-4	16
CASSQEFVAGGLSAYNEQFF	TGCGCCAGCAGCCAAGAATTCGTAGCGGGAGGTTTGTCCGCTTACAATGAGCAGTTCTTC	few	TRBV4-3	TRBD2	TRBJ2-1	20
CASSQVTDTQYF	TGTGCCAGCAGCCAAGTTACAGATACGCAGTATTTT	many	TRBV7-3	.	TRBJ2-3	12
CASSSKDRGPNSPLHF	TGTGCCAGCAGTTCAAAGGACAGGGGGCCTAATTCACCCCTCCACTTT	.	TRBV28	TRBD1	TRBJ1-6	16
CAWTHGVWTEAFF	TGTGCCTGGACCCATGGGGTCTGGACTGAAGCTTTCTTT	many	TRBV30	.	TRBJ1-1	13
CASSQVRGSRYYEQYF	TGTGCCAGCAGCCAAGTACGCGGGTCCCGCTACTACGAGCAGTACTTC	few	TRBV14	.	TRBJ2-7	16
CASSTRTSGVRGYGYTF	TGTGCCAGCAGTACCCGGACATCGGGGGTTAGGGGCTATGGCTACACCTTC	few	TRBV12-3/TRBV12-4	.	TRBJ1-2	17
CASSRRTGDSYEQYF	TGTGCCAGCTCCCGAAGGACAGGAGACTCCTACGAGCAGTACTTC	many	TRBV18	TRBD1	TRBJ2-7	15
CASRPKTGRGTEAFF	TGTGCCAGCAGACCCAAAACGGGGAGGGGTACTGAAGCTTTCTTT	many	TRBV28	.	TRBJ1-1	15
CASSLFGTGTTNEKLFF	TGTGCCAGCAGTTTGTTTGGGACCGGGACAACTAATGAAAAACTGTTTTTT	.	TRBV27	.	TRBJ1-4	17
CASSYSPDGSTEAFF	TGTGCCAGCAGTTACTCACCGGATGGGAGCACTGAAGCTTTCTTT	few	TRBV6-5	.	TRBJ1-1	15
CASRPLMGAASGRGEQFF	TGTGCCAGCAGACCCCTGATGGGGGCGGCTAGCGGGAGGGGTGAGCAGTTCTTC	few	TRBV11-2	TRBD2	TRBJ2-1	18
CASSLKSGELFF	TGCGCCAGCAGCTTGAAGTCGGGGGAGCTGTTTTTT	many	TRBV5-1	.	TRBJ2-2	12
CASSLGTLYEQYF	TGTGCCAGCAGTTTAGGCACCCTCTACGAGCAGTACTTC	many	TRBV28	.	TRBJ2-7	13
CSARTETQYF	TGCAGTGCTAGAACCGAGACCCAGTACTTC	many	TRBV20-1	.	TRBJ2-5	10
CASSLVGAGVREQFF	TGTGCCAGCAGCTTAGTGGGGGCGGGAGTGCGTGAGCAGTTCTTC	many	TRBV7-2	.	TRBJ2-1	15
CASSYLAVNEQFF	TGTGCCAGCAGTTACCTAGCGGTGAATGAGCAGTTCTTC	.	TRBV6-2/TRBV6-3	TRBD2	TRBJ2-1	13
CASSLEVRTDTQYF	TGTGCCAGCAGTTTGGAGGTCCGGACCGATACGCAGTATTTT	many	TRBV28	.	TRBJ2-3	14
CASRVTGAQYEQYF	TGTGCCAGCAGAGTGACGGGAGCACAATACGAGCAGTACTTC	many	TRBV28	.	TRBJ2-7	14
CATGTPRGGNQPQHF	TGTGCCACCGGGACTCCCCGGGGGGGAAATCAGCCCCAGCATTTT	.	TRBV10-3	.	TRBJ1-5	15
CASSFGLAAKSDTQYF	TGTGCCAGCAGTTTTGGTCTAGCTGCCAAGTCAGATACGCAGTATTTT	many	TRBV12-3/TRBV12-4	.	TRBJ2-3	16
CASSWDYPSYNEQFF	TGTGCCAGCAGCTGGGACTACCCCTCCTACAATGAGCAGTTCTTC	many	TRBV5-5	TRBD2	TRBJ2-1	15
CATSRKWQGNEKLFF	TGTGCCACCAGCAGAAAGTGGCAGGGTAATGAAAAACTGTTTTTT	few	TRBV15	.	TRBJ1-4	15
CSPRGQETQYF	TGCAGCCCTCGCGGGCAAGAGACCCAGTACTTC	.	TRBV20-1	.	TRBJ2-5	11
CASSWVRTENIQYF	TGTGCCAGCAGCTGGGTCCGGACCGAAAACATTCAGTACTTC	.	TRBV7-9	.	TRBJ2-4	14
CSAGNFGGTEAFF	TGCAGTGCGGGAAATTTCGGAGGTACTGAAGCTTTCTTT	.	TRBV20-1	.	TRBJ1-1	13
CAGSSGLRGSYEQYF	TGCGCCGGTTCGTCAGGGCTCCGGGGATCCTACGAGCAGTACTTC	few	TRBV10-2	.	TRBJ2-7	15
CASSQDFSGTAYEQYF	TGTGCCAGCAGCCAAGATTTTAGCGGGACAGCCTACGAGCAGTACTTC	many	TRBV3-1	.	TRBJ2-7	16
CSARAGLAGGFETQYF	TGCAGTGCTAGGGCTGGACTAGCGGGAGGCTTCGAGACCCAGTACTTC	many	TRBV20-1	TRBD2	TRBJ2-5	16
CASSWRQGASGANVLTF	TGCGCCAGCAGCTGGAGACAGGGGGCGTCTGGGGCCAACGTCCTGACTTTC	many	TRBV5-1	TRBD1	TRBJ2-6	17
CASSAGQGYGETQYF	TGTGCCAGCAGCGCGGGACAGGGATATGGAGAGACCCAGTACTTC	many	TRBV7-2	TRBD1	TRBJ2-5	15
CASSSTGLLNYGYTF	TGTGCCAGCAGTTCCACGGGACTTTTGAACTATGGCTACACCTTC	few	TRBV6-9	.	TRBJ1-2	15
CASSLEGSGWSYEQYF	TGTGCCAGCAGCTTAGAAGGTAGCGGCTGGTCCTACGAGCAGTACTTC	many	TRBV11-2	.	TRBJ2-7	16
CASSSGTGGYTEAFF	TGTGCCAGCAGTTCCGGGACAGGGGGCTACACTGAAGCTTTCTTT	many	TRBV6-1	TRBD1	TRBJ1-1	15